This TCR beta chain was found in a study of Ad26.COV2.S vaccination and SARS-CoV-2 variants (dated by TCRdb to the early 2020s). Describing the broader study: Donors in the vaccine arm were drawn from COV1001, a phase I-IIa trial of Ad26.COV2.S in healthy adults that was multicentre, randomized, double-blind and placebo-controlled. Ad26.COV2.S was given intramuscularly at 5x10^10 or 1x10^11 viral particles, as a single shot or as two shots 56 days apart. Sequencing of the TCRbeta repertoire served to evaluate the specificity and breadth of SARS-CoV-2-reactive T cell receptors following Ad26.COV2.S vaccination. A total of 32 samples were included in the TCR-sequenced set, comprising some 20 Ad26.COV2.S vaccine recipients, 5 placebo recipients and 8 SARS-CoV-2 convalescent individuals. Trial participants were randomized into five groups of five, in which low-dose or high-dose Ad26.COV2.S was given once or twice, or placebo was given on both occasions. Investigators remained blinded to trial group allocation during experiments and outcome assessment. Broader findings and caveats from the paper: Vaccine and placebo recipients had similar non-spike TCR breadth, a finding consistent with the vaccine containing only spike. After vaccination, spike-specific CD8+ and CD4+ T cell responses were reported to show substantial breadth. The study was not powered to compare responses between vaccine doses or regimens. Compared with placebo recipients, Ad26.COV2.S recipients showed higher spike-specific TCR breadth (P = 0.0014). The authors noted that the TCR breadth and depth analyses may have underestimated total T cell responses.

Note on this clone: Which antigen it targets is not known. Per-nucleotide qualities are absent, and no much larger clonotype sits a single base away.

In the paper's terms, the treatment or condition label means: roughly 19 received Ad26.COV2.S at low or high dose, single or two shots; 5 received placebo; per-sample allocation not given. Repertoires of vaccine and placebo recipients were sequenced from samples collected on day 63 after the first injection. Between 29 July and 7 August 2020, Cohort 1b enrolled about two dozen adults aged 18-55 years at one site in Boston, USA. Ad26.COV2.S consisted of a replication-incompetent adenovirus type 26 vector by which a prefusion-stabilized SARS-CoV-2 spike protein from the original Wuhan strain was expressed. The immunoSEQ Assay was the method used to sequence TCRbeta CDR3 regions. After extraction, genomic DNA underwent amplification by bias-controlled multiplex PCR, followed by high-throughput sequencing. The authors' analysis ran thus. To quantify the absolute abundance of every unique TCRbeta CDR3 region, sequences were collapsed and filtered. T cell fraction was estimated by normalizing TCRbeta template counts to usable DNA, with usable DNA measured through amplification of reference genes found in all nucleated cells. Repertoire TCRs were annotated as SARS-CoV-2-specific when V gene, CDR3 amino acid sequence and J gene were exactly matched to a known reactive TCR set. The reference SARS-CoV-2 TCR set came from MIRA and was filtered for enrichment in COVID-19-positive ImmuneCODE repertoires, removing public or cross-reactive TCRs. Using the MIRA antigens, annotated TCRs were further analysed by specific ORF or by position within an ORF. Breadth was defined as annotated unique rearrangements over total unique productive rearrangements; depth was the summed frequency of those rearrangements. Two-sided Wilcoxon rank-sum tests were applied when comparing TCR breadth between groups. The source is immuneACCESS, and TCRdb retained only in-frame sequences with V and J called. Part of the clones is not carried over; for the studies checked, unresolved V genes explain less than half of this, and the remainder is unexplained. From that table come the V and J calls and clone size; the DNA was used to work out D and trimming. Across this sample there are about 330,000 clones, with roughly 90% seen only once. The leading ten clones occupy roughly 6% of the sample.

The V and J ends are trimmed by 8 bases and 0 bases, leaving 14 bases between them. For CDR1 and CDR2, the germline V gene lists MNHEY and SVGAGI. The CDR3 spans 14 residues, from the cysteine through the phenylalanine. Kept here is only the CDR3 DNA, which spans 42 bases and is read in frame from base 1. The input for sequencing was peripheral blood, taken in a trial of Ad26.COV2.S vaccine versus placebo. This receptor was taken from a person between 18 and 65 years old who received the Ad26.COV2.S COVID-19 vaccine or a placebo. The chain was built from TRBV6-5 and TRBJ2-7; TRBD1 could be the D gene, as 5 bases match. CDR3 protein: CASQFLGASYEQYF. The DNA is TGTGCCAGCCAATTCCTAGGGGCCTCCTACGAGCAGTACTTC.